Shown below are 7 T cell receptor beta chains from a single sample sequenced in a study of blood T cell repertoires in COVID-19. Sequenced by immunoSEQ multiplex PCR; TCRdb stores in-frame clones only, minus some. The sample holds 200,000 to 250,000 clones; under 90% are singletons and the top ten take under 7.5%. Source material: peripheral blood. The receptors come from a man aged 55 to 70 who had recovered from COVID-19.

The chain carries TRBV7-3 and TRBJ2-3; 7 bases line up with TRBD1. Germline CDR1 is SGHTA and CDR2 is FQGTGA. Germline trimming cut 5 bases from V and 6 bases from J; bases unmatched to any gene: 11. The CDR3 runs 15 residues. The CDR3 coding sequence is TGTGCCAGCAGCATGGGACAGATCCACAGCGATACGCAGTATTTT. Residues: CASSMGQIHSDTQYF.

This chain connects TRBV28 to TRBJ2-7; 7 bases match TRBD2. This CDR3 spans 16 amino acids. CDR1 MDHEN and CDR2 SYDVKM come from the germline V gene. The junction had 11 bases not matched to a gene; V was cut back by 5 bases and J by 1 base. The CDR3 loop reads CASSPGGGSGSYEQYF. The CDR3 bases are TGTGCCAGCAGTCCTGGGGGGGGTAGCGGTTCCTACGAGCAGTACTTC.

The chain recombines TRBV7-2 with TRBJ2-7; D call uncertain. Trimming pared 2 bases from V and 0 bases from J, leaving 5 bases between. There are 13 residues in the CDR3. Looked up from germline, CDR1 is SGHTA and CDR2 is FQGNSA. Here the CDR3 reads CASSLLVSYEQYF. The DNA for the CDR3 is TGTGCCAGCAGCTTACTAGTCTCCTACGAGCAGTACTTC.

This chain uses TRBV3-1 (or the pseudogene TRBV3-2) with TRBJ2-2, with 12 bases aligning to TRBD1. This CDR3 is built from 16 residues. Germline trimming cut 6 bases from V and 2 bases from J; bases unmatched to any gene: 4. CDR1 and CDR2 from the germline V gene are LGHDT and YNNKEL (reference sequence). This CDR3 is CASSRGTGGNTGELFF. The CDR3 DNA sequence: TGTGCCAGCAGTAGAGGGACAGGGGGCAACACCGGGGAGCTGTTTTTT.

The rearrangement uses TRBV2 and TRBJ2-7, with 14 bases fitting TRBD2. From germline, CDR1 is SNHLY and CDR2 FYNNEI. The CDR3 runs 15 residues. V was pared by 10 bases and J by 7 bases, with 12 bases of the junction left unmatched. DNA of the CDR3: TGTGCCACTGGGACTAGCGGGAGCCGACTAGGAGAGCAGTACTTC. This translates into CATGTSGSRLGEQYF.

The chain links TRBV19 to TRBJ1-4; 12 positions match TRBD1. The V and J ends lost 5 bases and 12 bases, in that order; junction bases with no gene match: 7. The CDR3 sequence is 14 residues long. Germline V gene sequence: CDR1 LNHDA, CDR2 SQIVND (reference sequence). CDR3 in amino acids: CASSPGTGGLQLFF. As DNA, the CDR3 is TGTGCCAGTAGTCCCGGGACAGGGGGCTTACAACTGTTTTTT.

The chain couples TRBV19 to TRBJ2-1, with TRBD1 as a possible D gene (6 bases). CDR3 length equals 13 residues. The germline V gene encodes CDR1 LNHDA and CDR2 SQIVND (reference sequence). The V end lost 4 bases, the J end lost 2 bases, and 6 bases lay between the germline ends. CDR3 residues: CASSRTAYNEQFF. The CDR3 DNA sequence: TGTGCCAGTAGTAGGACAGCCTACAATGAGCAGTTCTTC.